This T cell receptor beta chain comes out of a study of post-analysis software for immune sequencing data. About the research overall: Some patients lacked subtype; others had relapsing-remitting, secondary progressive or progressive-relapsing disease.

This clonotype was detected only a few times. Its antigen is as yet unknown. Unique-molecular-identifier-tagged TCR beta cDNA libraries were used. One entry per CDR3 protein, called by TCRdb with MiXCR from the PCR reads. The sample lists 650,000 to 850,000 distinct CDR3 sequences; approximately 53% were seen once. With 6 bases clipped from V and 10 bases from J, the junction kept 12 bases outside the gene matches. The CDR3 has 12 residues. The germline gives CDR1 DFQATT, CDR2 SNEGSKA (reference sequence). Study-wide findings and caveats: Multiple sclerosis patients showed significantly lower normalized Chao1 diversity than controls did. Among a few TRBV segments more frequent in patients than controls were TRBV5-6, TRBV5-1 and TRBV20-1. Samples made in the same batch grouped tightly together by F measure.

The chain carries TRBV20-1 and TRBJ2-7; 7 positions agree with TRBD2. This receptor was taken from a girl between 5 and 17 years old with multiple sclerosis. The specimen sequenced was blood. CDR3 residues: CSAGTTPGPQYF. The DNA of the CDR3 is TGCAGTGCCGGGACTACCCCGGGGCCCCAGTACTTC.